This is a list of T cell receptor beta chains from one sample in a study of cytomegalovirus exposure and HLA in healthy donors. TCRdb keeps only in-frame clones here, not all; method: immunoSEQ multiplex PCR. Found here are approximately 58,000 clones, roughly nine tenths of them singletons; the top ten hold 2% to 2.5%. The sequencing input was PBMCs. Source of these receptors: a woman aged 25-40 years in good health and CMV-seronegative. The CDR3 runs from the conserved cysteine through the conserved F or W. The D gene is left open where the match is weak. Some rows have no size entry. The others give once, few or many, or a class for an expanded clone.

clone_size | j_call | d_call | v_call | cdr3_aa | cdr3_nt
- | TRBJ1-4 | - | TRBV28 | CASSLNEKLFF | TGTGCCAGCAGTCTTAATGAAAAACTGTTTTTT
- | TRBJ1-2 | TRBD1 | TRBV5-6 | CASSALGHRGRDYGYTF | TGTGCCAGCAGCGCCCTGGGTCACAGGGGGCGCGACTATGGCTACACCTTC
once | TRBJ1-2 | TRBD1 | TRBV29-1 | CSVEGQGGGYTF | TGCAGCGTTGAGGGACAGGGAGGAGGCTACACCTTC
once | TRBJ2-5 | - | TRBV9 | CASSPRLGSDQETQYF | TGTGCCAGCAGCCCCCGGCTTGGTAGCGACCAAGAGACCCAGTACTTC
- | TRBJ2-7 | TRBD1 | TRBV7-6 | CASSLVEGGREQYF | TGTGCCAGCAGCTTAGTCGAAGGGGGCCGGGAGCAGTACTTC
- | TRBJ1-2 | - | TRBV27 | CASSSGGSRPYGYTF | TGTGCCAGCAGTTCGGGGGGTTCCCGGCCCTATGGCTACACCTTC
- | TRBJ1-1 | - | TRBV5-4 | CASSYGAGADTEAFF | TGTGCCAGCAGCTACGGGGCAGGGGCGGACACTGAAGCTTTCTTT
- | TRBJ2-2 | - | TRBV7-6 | CASSFVQIEGNTGELFF | TGTGCCAGCAGCTTCGTCCAAATCGAGGGGAACACCGGGGAGCTGTTTTTT
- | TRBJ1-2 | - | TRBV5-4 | CASSLQGAGGYTF | TGTGCCAGCAGCTTGCAAGGGGCAGGTGGCTACACCTTC
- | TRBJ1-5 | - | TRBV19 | CASSSQGTQPQHF | TGTGCCAGTAGTAGCCAGGGGACTCAGCCCCAGCATTTT
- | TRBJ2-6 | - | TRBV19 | CASSIAISGANVLTF | TGTGCCAGTAGTATAGCCATCTCTGGGGCCAACGTCCTGACTTTC
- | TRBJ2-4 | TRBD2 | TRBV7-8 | CASSRYAGGEAKNIQYF | TGTGCCAGCAGCCGTTACGCGGGAGGGGAAGCCAAAAACATTCAGTACTTC
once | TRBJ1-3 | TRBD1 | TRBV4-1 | CASSQHSRDRVYTIYF | TGCGCCAGCAGCCAACATAGCCGGGACAGGGTATACACCATATATTTT
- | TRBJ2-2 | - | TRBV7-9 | CASSLSPGIGTGELFF | TGTGCCAGCAGCTTATCCCCAGGGATCGGCACCGGGGAGCTGTTTTTT
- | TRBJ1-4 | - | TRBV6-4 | CASSEISPVRNEKLFF | TGTGCCAGCAGTGAAATTTCCCCGGTCCGCAATGAAAAACTGTTTTTT
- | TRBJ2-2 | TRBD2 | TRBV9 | CASSVGAGGSTGELFF | TGTGCCAGCAGCGTAGGTGCGGGAGGGAGCACCGGGGAGCTGTTTTTT
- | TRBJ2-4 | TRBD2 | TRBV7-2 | CASSPPAGGKKF | TGTGCCAGCAGCCCACCTGCGGGGGGGAAAAAGTTC
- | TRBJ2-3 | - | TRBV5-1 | CASRLPGATEGDTQYF | TGCGCCAGCAGGCTGCCAGGCGCGACAGAAGGAGATACGCAGTATTTT